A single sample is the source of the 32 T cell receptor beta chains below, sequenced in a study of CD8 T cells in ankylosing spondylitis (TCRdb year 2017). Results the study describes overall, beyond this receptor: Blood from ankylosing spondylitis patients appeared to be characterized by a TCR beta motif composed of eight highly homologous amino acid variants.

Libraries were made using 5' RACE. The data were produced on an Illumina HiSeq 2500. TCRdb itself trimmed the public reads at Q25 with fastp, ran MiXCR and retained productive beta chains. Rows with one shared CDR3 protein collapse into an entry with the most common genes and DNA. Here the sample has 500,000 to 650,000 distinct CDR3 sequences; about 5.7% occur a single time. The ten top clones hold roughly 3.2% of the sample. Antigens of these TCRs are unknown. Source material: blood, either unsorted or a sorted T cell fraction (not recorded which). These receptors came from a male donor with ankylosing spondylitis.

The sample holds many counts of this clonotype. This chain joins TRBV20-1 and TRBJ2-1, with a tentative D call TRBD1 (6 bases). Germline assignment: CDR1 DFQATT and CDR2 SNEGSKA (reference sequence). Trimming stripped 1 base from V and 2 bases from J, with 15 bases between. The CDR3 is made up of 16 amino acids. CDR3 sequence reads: CSARGVTGEAYNEQFF. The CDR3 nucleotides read TGCAGTGCTAGAGGTGTGACAGGTGAGGCCTACAATGAGCAGTTCTTC.

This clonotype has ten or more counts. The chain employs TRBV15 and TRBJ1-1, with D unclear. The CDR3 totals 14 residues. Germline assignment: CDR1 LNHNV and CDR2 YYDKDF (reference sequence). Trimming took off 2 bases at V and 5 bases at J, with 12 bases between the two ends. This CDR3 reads CATSRPEGRTEAFF. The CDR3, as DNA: TGTGCCACCAGCAGACCCGAAGGTAGGACTGAAGCTTTCTTT.

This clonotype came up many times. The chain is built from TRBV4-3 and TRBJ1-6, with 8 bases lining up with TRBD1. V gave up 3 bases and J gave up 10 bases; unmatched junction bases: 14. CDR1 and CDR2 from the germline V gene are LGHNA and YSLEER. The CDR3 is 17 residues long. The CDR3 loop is CASSQGTGNHGSSPLHF. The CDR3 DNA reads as TGCGCCAGCAGCCAGGGGACAGGCAACCACGGATCATCACCCCTCCACTTT.

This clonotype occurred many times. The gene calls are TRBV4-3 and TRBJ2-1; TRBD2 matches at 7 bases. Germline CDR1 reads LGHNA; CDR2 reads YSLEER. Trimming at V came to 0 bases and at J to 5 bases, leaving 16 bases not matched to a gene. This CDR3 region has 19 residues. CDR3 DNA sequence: TGCGCCAGCAGCCAAGATCTTATACCGTACCGGGACTACCACAATGAGCAGTTCTTC. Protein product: CASSQDLIPYRDYHNEQFF.

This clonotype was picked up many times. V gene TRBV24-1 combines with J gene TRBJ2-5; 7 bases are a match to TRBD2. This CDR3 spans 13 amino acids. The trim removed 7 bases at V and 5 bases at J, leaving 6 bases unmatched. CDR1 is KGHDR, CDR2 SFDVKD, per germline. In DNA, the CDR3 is TGTGCCACCAGCCAGAGCGGGATCGAGACCCAGTACTTC. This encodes CATSQSGIETQYF.

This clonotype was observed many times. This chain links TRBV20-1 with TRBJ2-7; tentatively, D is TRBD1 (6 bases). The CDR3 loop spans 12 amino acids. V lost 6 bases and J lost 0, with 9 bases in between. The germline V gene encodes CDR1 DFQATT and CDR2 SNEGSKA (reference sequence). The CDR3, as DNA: TGCAGTGCGGGGACATACTCCTACGAGCAGTACTTC. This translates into CSAGTYSYEQYF.

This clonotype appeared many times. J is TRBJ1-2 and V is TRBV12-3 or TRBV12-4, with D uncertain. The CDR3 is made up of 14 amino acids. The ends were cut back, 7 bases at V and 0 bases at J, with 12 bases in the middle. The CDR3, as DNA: TGTGCCAGCACTCGGGCCGCAGCTAACTATGGCTACACCTTC. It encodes CASTRAAANYGYTF.

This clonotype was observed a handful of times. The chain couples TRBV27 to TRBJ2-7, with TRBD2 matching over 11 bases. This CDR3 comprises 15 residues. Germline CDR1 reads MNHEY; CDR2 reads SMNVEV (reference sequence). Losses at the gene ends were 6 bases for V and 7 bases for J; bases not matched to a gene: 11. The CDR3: CASRKLLAGGSEQYF. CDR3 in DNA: TGTGCCAGCAGAAAGCTCCTAGCGGGAGGATCTGAGCAGTACTTC.

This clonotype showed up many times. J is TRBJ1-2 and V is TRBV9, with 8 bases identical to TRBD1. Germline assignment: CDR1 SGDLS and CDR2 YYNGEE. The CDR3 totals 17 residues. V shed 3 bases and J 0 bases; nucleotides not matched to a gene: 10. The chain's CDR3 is CASSGAGGAVSNYGYTF. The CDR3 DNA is TGTGCCAGCAGCGGAGCAGGGGGCGCGGTCTCTAACTATGGCTACACCTTC.

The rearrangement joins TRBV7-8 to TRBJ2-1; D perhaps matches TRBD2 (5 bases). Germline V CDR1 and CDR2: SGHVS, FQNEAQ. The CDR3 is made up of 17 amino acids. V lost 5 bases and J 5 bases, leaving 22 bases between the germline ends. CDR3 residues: CASSPLGGPEDHNEQFF. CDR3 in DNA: TGTGCCAGCAGCCCCCTAGGAGGACCTGAGGATCACAATGAGCAGTTCTTC.

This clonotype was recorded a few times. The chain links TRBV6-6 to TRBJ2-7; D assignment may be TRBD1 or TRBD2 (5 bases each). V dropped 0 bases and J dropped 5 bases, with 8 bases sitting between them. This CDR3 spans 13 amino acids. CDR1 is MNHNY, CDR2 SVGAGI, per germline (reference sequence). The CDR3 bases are TGTGCCAGCAGTTACTCGATGGGGGACGAGCAGTACTTC. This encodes CASSYSMGDEQYF.

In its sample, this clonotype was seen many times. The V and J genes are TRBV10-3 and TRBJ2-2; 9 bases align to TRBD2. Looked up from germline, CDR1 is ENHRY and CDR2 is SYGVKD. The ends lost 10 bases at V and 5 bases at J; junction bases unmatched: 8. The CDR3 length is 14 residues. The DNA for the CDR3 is TGTGCCACGCAAAGCGGGAGGACGACCGGGGAGCTGTTTTTT. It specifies CATQSGRTTGELFF.

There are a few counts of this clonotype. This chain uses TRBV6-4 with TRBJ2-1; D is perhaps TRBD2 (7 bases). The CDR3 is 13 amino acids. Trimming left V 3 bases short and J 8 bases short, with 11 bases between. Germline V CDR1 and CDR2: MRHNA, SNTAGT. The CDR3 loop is CASSEDSGDEQFF. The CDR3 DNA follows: TGTGCCAGCAGTGAGGACAGCGGGGATGAGCAGTTCTTC.

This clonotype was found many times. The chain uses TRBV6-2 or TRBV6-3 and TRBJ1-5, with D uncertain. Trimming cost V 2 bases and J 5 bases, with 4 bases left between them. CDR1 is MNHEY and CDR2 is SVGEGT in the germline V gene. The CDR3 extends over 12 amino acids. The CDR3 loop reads CASSYPYQPQHF. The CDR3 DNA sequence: TGTGCCAGCAGTTACCCTTATCAGCCCCAGCATTTT.

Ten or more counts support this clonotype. As DNA, the CDR3 is TGTGCCAGCAGCAAGGTCGGGACCAACTATGGCTACACCTTC. It codes for CASSKVGTNYGYTF. V and J are TRBV9 and TRBJ1-2; weak D call: TRBD1 (5 bases). Germline V gene sequence: CDR1 SGDLS, CDR2 YYNGEE. This CDR3 region has 14 residues. V lost 4 bases and J lost 2, with 12 bases in between.

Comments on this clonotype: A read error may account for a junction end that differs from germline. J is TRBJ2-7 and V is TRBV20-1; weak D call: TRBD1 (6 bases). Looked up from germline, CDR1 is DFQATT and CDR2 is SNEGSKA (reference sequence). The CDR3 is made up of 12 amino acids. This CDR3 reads CSARPTGYEQHF. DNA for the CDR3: TGCAGTGCTAGACCGACAGGCTACGAGCAGCACTTC.

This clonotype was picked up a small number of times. The CDR3 nucleotides read TGTGCCAGTAGTATACCGGGACCCCAGCATTTT. It encodes CASSIPGPQHF. The chain joins TRBV19 to TRBJ1-5; D unresolved. The CDR3 contains 11 residues. Germline CDR1 and CDR2: LNHDA and SQIVND (reference sequence). V lost 2 bases and J 10 bases, leaving 6 bases between the germline ends.

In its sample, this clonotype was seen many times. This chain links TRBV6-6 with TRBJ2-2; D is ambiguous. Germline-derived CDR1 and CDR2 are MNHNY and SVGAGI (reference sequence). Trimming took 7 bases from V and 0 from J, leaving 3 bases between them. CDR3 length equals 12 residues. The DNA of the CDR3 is TGTGCCAGCAATTCGAACACCGGGGAGCTGTTTTTT. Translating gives CASNSNTGELFF.

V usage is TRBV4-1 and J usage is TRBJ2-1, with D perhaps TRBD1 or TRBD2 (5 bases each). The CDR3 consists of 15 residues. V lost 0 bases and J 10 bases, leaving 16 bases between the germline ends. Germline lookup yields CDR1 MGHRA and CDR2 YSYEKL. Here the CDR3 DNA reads TGCGCCAGCAGCCAAGATTGGGACCCCGCCTGGGAGCAGTTCTTC. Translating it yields CASSQDWDPAWEQFF.

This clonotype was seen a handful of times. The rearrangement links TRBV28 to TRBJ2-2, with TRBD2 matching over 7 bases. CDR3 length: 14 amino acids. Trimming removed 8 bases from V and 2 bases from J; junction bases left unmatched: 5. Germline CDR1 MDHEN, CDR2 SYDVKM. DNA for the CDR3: TGTGCCAGCCAGGGAGCGGGAAACACCGGGGAGCTGTTTTTT. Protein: CASQGAGNTGELFF.

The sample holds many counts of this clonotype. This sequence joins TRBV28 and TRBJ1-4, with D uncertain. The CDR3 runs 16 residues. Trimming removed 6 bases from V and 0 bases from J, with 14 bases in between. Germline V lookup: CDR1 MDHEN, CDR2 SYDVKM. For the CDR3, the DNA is TGTGCCAGCAGCACGACCTACACCGCAACTAATGAAAAACTGTTTTTT. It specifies CASSTTYTATNEKLFF.

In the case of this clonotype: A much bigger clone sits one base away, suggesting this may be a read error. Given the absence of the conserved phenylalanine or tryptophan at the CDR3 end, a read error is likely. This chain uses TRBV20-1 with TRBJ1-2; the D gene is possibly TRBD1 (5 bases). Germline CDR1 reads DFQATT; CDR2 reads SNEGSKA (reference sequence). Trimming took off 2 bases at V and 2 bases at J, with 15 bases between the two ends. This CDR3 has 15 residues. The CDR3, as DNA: TGCAGTGCTAGACCCCCCAGGACACTGAACTATGGCTACACCCTC. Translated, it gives CSARPPRTLNYGYTL.

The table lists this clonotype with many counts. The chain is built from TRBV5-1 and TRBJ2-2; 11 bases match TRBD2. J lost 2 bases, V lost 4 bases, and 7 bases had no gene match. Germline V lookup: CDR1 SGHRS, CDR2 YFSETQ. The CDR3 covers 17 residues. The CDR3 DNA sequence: TGCGCCAGCAGCGCGCTCACTAGCGGGGGTAACACCGGGGAGCTGTTTTTT. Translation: CASSALTSGGNTGELFF.

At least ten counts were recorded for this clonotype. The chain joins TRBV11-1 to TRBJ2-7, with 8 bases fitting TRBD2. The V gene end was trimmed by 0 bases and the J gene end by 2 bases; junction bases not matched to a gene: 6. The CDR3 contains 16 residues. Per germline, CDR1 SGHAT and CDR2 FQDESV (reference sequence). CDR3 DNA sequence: TGTGCCAGCAGCTTAGCCCCGCTAGCGGGCACCTACGAGCAGTACTTC. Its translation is CASSLAPLAGTYEQYF. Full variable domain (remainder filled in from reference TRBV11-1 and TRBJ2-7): EAEVAQSPRYKITEKSQAVAFWCDPISGHATLYWYRQILGQGPELLVQFQDESVVDDSQLPKDRFSAERLKGVDSTLKIQPAELGDSAMYLCASSLAPLAGTYEQYFGPGTRLTVT.

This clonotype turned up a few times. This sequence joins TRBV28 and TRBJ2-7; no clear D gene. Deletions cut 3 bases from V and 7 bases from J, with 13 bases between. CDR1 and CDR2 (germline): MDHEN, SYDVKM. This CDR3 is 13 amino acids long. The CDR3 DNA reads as TGTGCCAGCAGTTTCCCCCCCGTCGAAGAGCAGTACTTC. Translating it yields CASSFPPVEEQYF.

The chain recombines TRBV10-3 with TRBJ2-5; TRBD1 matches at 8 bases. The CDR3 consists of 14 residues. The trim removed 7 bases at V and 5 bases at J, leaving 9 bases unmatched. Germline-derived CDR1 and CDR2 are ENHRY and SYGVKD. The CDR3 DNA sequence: TGTGCCATCAACGGGACAGGTCTTCGGGAGACCCAGTACTTC. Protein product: CAINGTGLRETQYF.

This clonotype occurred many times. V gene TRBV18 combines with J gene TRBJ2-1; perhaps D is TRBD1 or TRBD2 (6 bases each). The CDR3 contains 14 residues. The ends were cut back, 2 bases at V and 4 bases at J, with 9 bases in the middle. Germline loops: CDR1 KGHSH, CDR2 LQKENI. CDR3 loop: CASSPTGAYNEQFF. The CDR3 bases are TGTGCCAGCTCACCAACGGGGGCTTACAATGAGCAGTTCTTC.

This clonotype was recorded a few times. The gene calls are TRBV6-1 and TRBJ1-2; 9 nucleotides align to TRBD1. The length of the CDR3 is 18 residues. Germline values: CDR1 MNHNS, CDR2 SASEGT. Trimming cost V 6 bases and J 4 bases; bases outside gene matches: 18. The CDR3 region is CASRPIRDREWSPYGYTF. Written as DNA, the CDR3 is TGTGCCAGCAGGCCAATCCGGGACAGGGAATGGTCTCCCTATGGCTACACCTTC.

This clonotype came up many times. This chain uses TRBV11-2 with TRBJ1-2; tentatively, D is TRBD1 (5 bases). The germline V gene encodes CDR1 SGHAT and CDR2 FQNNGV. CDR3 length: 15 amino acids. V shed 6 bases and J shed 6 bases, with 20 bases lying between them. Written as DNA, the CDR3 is TGTGCCAGCAGGGACCCCGGGACCAATTGGAATGGCTACACCTTC. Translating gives CASRDPGTNWNGYTF.

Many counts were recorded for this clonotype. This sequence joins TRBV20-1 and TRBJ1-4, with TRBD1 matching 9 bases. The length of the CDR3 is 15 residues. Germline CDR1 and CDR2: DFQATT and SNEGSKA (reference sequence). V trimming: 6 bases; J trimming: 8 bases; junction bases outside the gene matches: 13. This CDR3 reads CSAAAAGQGVEKLFF. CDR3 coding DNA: TGCAGTGCAGCAGCCGCGGGACAGGGTGTGGAAAAACTGTTTTTT.

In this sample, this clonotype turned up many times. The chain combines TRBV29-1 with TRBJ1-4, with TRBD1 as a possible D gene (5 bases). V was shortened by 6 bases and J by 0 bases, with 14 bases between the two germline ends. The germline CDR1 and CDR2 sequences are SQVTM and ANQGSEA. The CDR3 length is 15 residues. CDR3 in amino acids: CSVSRDLATNEKLFF. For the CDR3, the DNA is TGCAGCGTGTCCCGGGACTTGGCAACTAATGAAAAACTGTTTTTT.

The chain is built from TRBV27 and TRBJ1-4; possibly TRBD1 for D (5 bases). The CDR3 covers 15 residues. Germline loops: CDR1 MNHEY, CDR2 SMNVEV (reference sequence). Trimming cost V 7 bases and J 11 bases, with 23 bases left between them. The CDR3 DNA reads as TGTGCCAGCACCTCGCCGTCGGGGCGCGCGGGGAAACTGTTTTTT. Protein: CASTSPSGRAGKLFF.